This T cell receptor beta chain appears in the sequencing data of a study of T cell changes during pregnancy in multiple sclerosis. The method was immunoSEQ multiplex PCR; TCRdb's version includes in-frame clones alone and lacks a portion of them. This sample has roughly 40,000 clones, with more than 85% found just once. Germline V gene lookup returns CDR1 MDHEN and CDR2 SYDVKM. V was shortened by 7 bases and J by 0 bases, with 10 bases between the two germline ends. The CDR3 is 14 residues long. The origin of this receptor is a female donor with multiple sclerosis, enrolled in a pregnancy study. The chain recombines TRBV28 with TRBJ2-1; weak D call: TRBD1 (5 bases). This specimen consisted of CD8+ T cells from peripheral blood mononuclear cells, obtained in the first trimester of pregnancy. The CDR3 DNA is TGTGCCAGCACCTTCCAGGGCTCCTACAATGAGCAGTTCTTC. Protein product: CASTFQGSYNEQFF.